This record looks at one T cell receptor (beta chain) sequence and its context. Diagnoses rested on clinical symptoms, serum thyroxine and TRAb, thyroid ultrasound and orbital computed tomography. The data stem from a study of T cells in Graves' hyperthyroidism and ophthalmopathy. V lost 4 bases and J lost 0, with 12 bases in between. The length of the CDR3 is 15 residues. Germline V gives CDR1 SGHNT, CDR2 YYREEE (reference sequence). TCR beta CDR3 region amplification was performed from RNA transcripts. An initial round of RT-PCR targeting the TCR CDR3 relied on the HTBI primer set. TCRdb redid the calling of the multiplex PCR reads with MiXCR, one entry per CDR3 protein. The table includes around 420,000 distinct CDR3 sequences, 15% to 18% detected once.

The chain uses TRBV5-4 and TRBJ2-3; D possibly corresponds to TRBD2 (6 bases). The sequenced sample was blood. The TCR was taken from a woman under 30 with Graves' hyperthyroidism. The CDR3, as DNA: TGTGCCAGCAGCGGGGGACTCCAAAGCACAGATACGCAGTATTTT. Translating gives CASSGGLQSTDTQYF.